This record covers a single T cell receptor (beta chain). Profiled with immunoSEQ multiplex PCR; TCRdb holds only in-frame clones, not every one. The sample contains roughly 52,000 clones, 95% to 96% of which appear only once. This CDR3 is 17 amino acids long. V dropped 5 bases and J dropped 7; count of bases not matched to a gene: 15. CDR1 SEHNR and CDR2 FQNEAQ come from the germline V gene (reference sequence). The data are from a study of control samples from healthy donors and cancer patients. This sequence originates from a woman aged 30 to 39 in good health. The chain joins TRBV7-9 to TRBJ2-7, with TRBD2 matching 12 bases. Material: blood. CDR3 protein: CASSPRLAGEPSNEQYF. The CDR3 DNA follows: TGTGCCAGCAGCCCAAGACTAGCGGGAGAGCCCTCGAATGAGCAGTACTTC.